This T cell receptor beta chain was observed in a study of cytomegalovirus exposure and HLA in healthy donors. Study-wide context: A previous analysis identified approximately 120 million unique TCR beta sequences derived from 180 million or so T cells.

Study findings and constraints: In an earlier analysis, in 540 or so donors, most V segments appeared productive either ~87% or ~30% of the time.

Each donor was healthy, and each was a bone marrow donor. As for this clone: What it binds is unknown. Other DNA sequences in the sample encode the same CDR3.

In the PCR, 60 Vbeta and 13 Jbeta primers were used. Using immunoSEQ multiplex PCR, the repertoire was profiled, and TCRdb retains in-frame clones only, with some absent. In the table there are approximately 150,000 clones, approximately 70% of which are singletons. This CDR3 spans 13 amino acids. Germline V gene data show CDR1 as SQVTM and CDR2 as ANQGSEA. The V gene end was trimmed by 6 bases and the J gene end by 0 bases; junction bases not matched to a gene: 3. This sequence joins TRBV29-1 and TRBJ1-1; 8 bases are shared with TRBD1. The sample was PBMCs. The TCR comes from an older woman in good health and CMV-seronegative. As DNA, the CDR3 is TGCAGCGTCCGGACAGGGATGAACACTGAAGCTTTCTTT. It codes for CSVRTGMNTEAFF.